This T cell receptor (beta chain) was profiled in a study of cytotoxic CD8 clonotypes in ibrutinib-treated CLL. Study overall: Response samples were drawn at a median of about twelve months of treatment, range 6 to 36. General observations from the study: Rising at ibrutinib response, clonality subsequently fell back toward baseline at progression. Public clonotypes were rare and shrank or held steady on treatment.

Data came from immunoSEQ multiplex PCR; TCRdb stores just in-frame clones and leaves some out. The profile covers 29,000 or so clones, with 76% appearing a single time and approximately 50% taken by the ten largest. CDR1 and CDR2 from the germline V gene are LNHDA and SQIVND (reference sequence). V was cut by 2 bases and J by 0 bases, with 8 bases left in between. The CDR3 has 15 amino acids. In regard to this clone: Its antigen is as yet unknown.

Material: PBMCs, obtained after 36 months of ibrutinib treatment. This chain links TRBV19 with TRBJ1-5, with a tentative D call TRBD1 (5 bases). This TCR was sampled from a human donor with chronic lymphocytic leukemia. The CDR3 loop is CASSISGTSNQPQHF. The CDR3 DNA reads TGTGCCAGTAGTATAAGTGGGACTAGCAATCAGCCCCAGCATTTT.